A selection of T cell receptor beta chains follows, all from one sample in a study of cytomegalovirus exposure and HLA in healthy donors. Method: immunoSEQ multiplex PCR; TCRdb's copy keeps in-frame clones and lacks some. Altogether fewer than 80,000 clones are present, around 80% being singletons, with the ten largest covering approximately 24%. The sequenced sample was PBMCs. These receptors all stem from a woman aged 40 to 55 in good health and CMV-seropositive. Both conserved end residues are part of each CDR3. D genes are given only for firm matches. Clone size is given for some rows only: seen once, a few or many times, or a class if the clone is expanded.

CDR3nt: TGCAGCGTTGAAATGGGGACAGGGGTTAACTATGGCTACACCTTC; CDR3aa: CSVEMGTGVNYGYTF; j_gene: TRBJ1-2; abundance: NA; v_gene: TRBV29-1; d_gene: TRBD1
CDR3nt: TGCGCCAGCAGCTTCGGGTCTAACTATGGCTACACCTTC; CDR3aa: CASSFGSNYGYTF; j_gene: TRBJ1-2; abundance: NA; v_gene: TRBV5-1; d_gene: NA
CDR3nt: TGTGCCTGGAGTGGCCCCAACCCCCGGCAGGCTTCCCGGGGGTATGGCTACACCTTC; CDR3aa: CAWSGPNPRQASRGYGYTF; j_gene: TRBJ1-2; abundance: NA; v_gene: TRBV30; d_gene: NA
CDR3nt: TGTGCCAGCAGTGGGGAGCTAGCGGACTCCTACGAGCAGTACTTC; CDR3aa: CASSGELADSYEQYF; j_gene: TRBJ2-7; abundance: NA; v_gene: TRBV6-1; d_gene: TRBD2
CDR3nt: TGTGCCAGCAGTCGGACTACAACTTTCACAGATACGCAGTATTTT; CDR3aa: CASSRTTTFTDTQYF; j_gene: TRBJ2-3; abundance: NA; v_gene: TRBV11-2; d_gene: NA
CDR3nt: TGTGCCACCAGCAGATTTTACGGGACTAATGAAAAACTGTTTTTT; CDR3aa: CATSRFYGTNEKLFF; j_gene: TRBJ1-4; abundance: once; v_gene: TRBV15; d_gene: NA
CDR3nt: TGTGCCAGCAGCAGAACCGACAGGGCGGGGGAGACCCAGTACTTC; CDR3aa: CASSRTDRAGETQYF; j_gene: TRBJ2-5; abundance: NA; v_gene: TRBV2; d_gene: NA
CDR3nt: TGTGCCTGGGGGGGGACAGGGGGCTCTGGAAACACCATATATTTT; CDR3aa: CAWGGTGGSGNTIYF; j_gene: TRBJ1-3; abundance: NA; v_gene: TRBV30; d_gene: TRBD1
CDR3nt: TGTGCCAGCAGCTATTATTCACCCCTCCACTTT; CDR3aa: CASSYYSPLHF; j_gene: TRBJ1-6; abundance: NA; v_gene: TRBV6-1; d_gene: NA
CDR3nt: TGTGCCAGCAGGGGGACAGGTGGACGCACTGAAGCTTTCTTT; CDR3aa: CASRGTGGRTEAFF; j_gene: TRBJ1-1; abundance: NA; v_gene: TRBV6-1; d_gene: TRBD1
CDR3nt: TGTGCCAGCAGCCACACAGGGATCAATCAGCCCCAGCATTTT; CDR3aa: CASSHTGINQPQHF; j_gene: TRBJ1-5; abundance: NA; v_gene: TRBV6-1; d_gene: NA
CDR3nt: TGCAGCGCTGAAGGTTCGCAGGAATCCTACGAGCAGTACTTC; CDR3aa: CSAEGSQESYEQYF; j_gene: TRBJ2-7; abundance: NA; v_gene: TRBV29-1; d_gene: NA
CDR3nt: TGTGCCAGCAGTTTATCCCTCCTTGGGACAGACGGAAACACCATATATTTT; CDR3aa: CASSLSLLGTDGNTIYF; j_gene: TRBJ1-3; abundance: NA; v_gene: TRBV28; d_gene: TRBD1
CDR3nt: TGTGCCAGCTCACAAGGGGTGAACTATGGCTACACCTTC; CDR3aa: CASSQGVNYGYTF; j_gene: TRBJ1-2; abundance: NA; v_gene: TRBV18; d_gene: NA
CDR3nt: TGTGCCAGCAGGGGAAGAGGGAGCGCAGATACGCAGTATTTT; CDR3aa: CASRGRGSADTQYF; j_gene: TRBJ2-3; abundance: NA; v_gene: TRBV2; d_gene: NA
CDR3nt: TGCGCCAGCAGCCCCGCCCCCCCCACGAGAAGTGAGCAGTTCTTC; CDR3aa: CASSPAPPTRSEQFF; j_gene: TRBJ2-1; abundance: NA; v_gene: TRBV5-1; d_gene: NA
CDR3nt: TGTGCCAGCAGTTTACTCCAGCAGTACTTC; CDR3aa: CASSLLQQYF; j_gene: TRBJ2-7; abundance: NA; v_gene: TRBV27; d_gene: NA